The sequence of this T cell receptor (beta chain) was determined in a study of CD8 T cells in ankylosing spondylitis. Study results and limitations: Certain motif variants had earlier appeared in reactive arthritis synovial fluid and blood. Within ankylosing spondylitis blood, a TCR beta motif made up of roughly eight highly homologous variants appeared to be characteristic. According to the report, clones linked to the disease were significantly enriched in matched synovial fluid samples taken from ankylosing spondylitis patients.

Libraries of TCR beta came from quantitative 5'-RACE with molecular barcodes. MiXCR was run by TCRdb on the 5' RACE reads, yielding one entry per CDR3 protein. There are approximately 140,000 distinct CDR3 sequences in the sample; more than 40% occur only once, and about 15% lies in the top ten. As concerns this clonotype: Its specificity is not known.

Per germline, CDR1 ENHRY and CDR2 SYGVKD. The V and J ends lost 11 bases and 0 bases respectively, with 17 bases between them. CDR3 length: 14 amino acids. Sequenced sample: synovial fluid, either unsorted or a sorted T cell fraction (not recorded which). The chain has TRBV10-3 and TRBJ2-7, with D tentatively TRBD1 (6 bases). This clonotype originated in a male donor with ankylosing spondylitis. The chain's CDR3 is CAVRDTGFSYEQYF. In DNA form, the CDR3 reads TGTGCCGTCCGGGACACGGGGTTCTCCTACGAGCAGTACTTC.